The 24 T cell receptor beta chains below all came from one sample that was sequenced in a study of T cell responses to AZD1222 COVID-19 vaccine. Sequencing used immunoSEQ multiplex PCR; TCRdb keeps in-frame clones, though not all of them. The table records more than 110,000 clones, 80% to 95% of them present only once. The sequences come from peripheral blood, collected on day 0 of AZD1222 vaccination. The receptors stem from an adult in good health.

The genes are TRBV4-1 and TRBJ2-3; D is uncertain. CDR1 MGHRA and CDR2 YSYEKL come from the germline V gene. The CDR3 has 14 residues. The V end was cut by 4 bases, the J end by 2 bases, with 10 bases between. For the CDR3, the DNA is TGCGCCAGCAGCCTTGGTTTCAACACAGATACGCAGTATTTT. Its translation is CASSLGFNTDTQYF.

CDR3 sequence (DNA): TGTGCCAGCAAAGACGGAAACACCATATATTTT. Its protein product is CASKDGNTIYF. The rearrangement links TRBV28 to TRBJ1-3, with D unresolved. Germline CDR1 MDHEN, CDR2 SYDVKM. Deletions cut 7 bases from V and 4 bases from J, with 5 bases between. The length of the CDR3 is 11 residues.

V and J are TRBV25-1 and TRBJ1-4; TRBD1 agrees at 7 bases. Germline CDR1 MGHDK, CDR2 SYGVNS. The length of the CDR3 is 15 residues. V shed 4 bases, J shed 8 bases, and the junction held 10 bases outside the gene matches. The CDR3: CASSGRTGPGEKLFF. CDR3 in DNA: TGTGCCAGCAGTGGCAGGACAGGTCCAGGGGAAAAACTGTTTTTT.

This clone was observed a single time. The chain is built from TRBV14 and TRBJ1-4; perhaps TRBD1 as D (6 bases). Germline V gene lookup returns CDR1 SGHDN and CDR2 FVKESK. This CDR3 is built from 16 residues. V was pared by 0 bases and J by 10 bases, with 18 bases between. The CDR3 sequence is CASSQDGGAGGGKLFF. The CDR3 bases are TGTGCCAGCAGCCAAGATGGGGGGGCCGGAGGTGGAAAACTGTTTTTT.

This rearrangement joins TRBV28 to TRBJ2-2, with 7 bases matching TRBD1. The CDR3 contains 19 residues. Unmatched junction bases numbered 18, after V lost 8 bases and J lost 0 bases. The germline gives CDR1 MDHEN, CDR2 SYDVKM. DNA for the CDR3: TGTGCCAGCGAGTTTGGGCCGGGGTGGGACAGACCGAACACCGGGGAGCTGTTTTTT. Translation: CASEFGPGWDRPNTGELFF. Full variable domain (outside the CDR3, taken from reference TRBV28 and TRBJ2-2): DVKVTQSSRYLVKRTGEKVFLECVQDMDHENMFWYRQDPGLGLRLIYFSYDVKMKEKGDIPEGYSVSREKKERFSLILESASTNQTSMYLCASEFGPGWDRPNTGELFFGEGSRLTVL.

This sequence joins TRBV28 and TRBJ1-6, with unresolved D. The ends were cut back, 6 bases at V and 10 bases at J, with 10 bases in the middle. Germline V gene data show CDR1 as MDHEN and CDR2 as SYDVKM. There are 12 residues in the CDR3. The chain's CDR3 is CASRAPLSPLHF. DNA for the CDR3: TGTGCCAGCAGAGCACCACTCTCACCCCTCCACTTT.

The chain links TRBV7-8 to TRBJ1-2; TRBD1 matches at 12 bases. The junction had 3 bases not matched to a gene; V was cut back by 1 base and J by 3 bases. CDR1 and CDR2 from the germline V gene are SGHVS and FQNEAQ. The CDR3 is made up of 16 amino acids. The chain's CDR3 is CASSLVGTGGDYGYTF. The CDR3 DNA sequence: TGTGCCAGCAGCTTAGTTGGGACAGGGGGCGACTATGGCTACACCTTC.

This rearrangement joins TRBV2 to TRBJ1-1; D might be TRBD1 (6 bases). The germline V gene encodes CDR1 SNHLY and CDR2 FYNNEI. This CDR3 comprises 13 residues. Between the trimmed V and J ends, which lost 10 bases and 0 bases, there was a span of 12 bases. The DNA for the CDR3 is TGTGCCATTACGGGACAAATGAACACTGAAGCTTTCTTT. It yields the protein CAITGQMNTEAFF. Full variable domain (rest looked up from reference TRBV2 and TRBJ1-1): EPEVTQTPSHQVTQMGQEVILRCVPISNHLYFYWYRQILGQKVEFLVSFYNNEISEKSEIFDDQFSVERPDGSNFTLKIRSTKLEDSAMYFCAITGQMNTEAFFGQGTRLTVV.

The chain employs TRBV9 and TRBJ1-5; D not resolved. V was pared by 0 bases and J by 4 bases, with 8 bases between. Germline CDR1 reads SGDLS; CDR2 reads YYNGEE. The CDR3 consists of 14 residues. This chain's CDR3 is CASSVDNGNQPQHF. CDR3 nucleotides: TGTGCCAGCAGCGTAGATAACGGTAATCAGCCCCAGCATTTT.

The rearrangement uses TRBV4-1 and TRBJ1-1; weak D call: TRBD1 (5 bases). Germline CDR1 reads MGHRA; CDR2 reads YSYEKL. This CDR3 has 14 residues. Trimming left V 4 bases short and J 5 bases short, with 14 bases between. CDR3 loop: CASSREGRGTEAFF. The DNA of the CDR3 is TGCGCCAGCAGCCGCGAGGGACGAGGGACTGAAGCTTTCTTT.

This chain links TRBV2 with TRBJ1-3; D is ambiguous. V was shortened by 6 bases and J by 10 bases, with 16 bases between the two germline ends. There are 13 residues in the CDR3. Germline CDR1 and CDR2: SNHLY and FYNNEI. The CDR3 DNA sequence: TGTGCCAGCAGGGCAAACACGGAGATGACCATATATTTT. Amino acid sequence: CASRANTEMTIYF.

V gene TRBV5-1 combines with J gene TRBJ1-1; 7 bases map to TRBD1. Trimming cost V 4 bases and J 5 bases; bases outside gene matches: 8. Germline V gene data show CDR1 as SGHRS and CDR2 as YFSETQ. There are 14 residues in the CDR3. This chain's CDR3 is CASSLYRGGTEAFF. CDR3 in DNA: TGCGCCAGCAGCCTATACAGGGGTGGAACTGAAGCTTTCTTT.

Only a few counts were recorded for this clone. V usage is TRBV5-6 and J usage is TRBJ2-1; D possibly corresponds to TRBD2 (6 bases). The CDR3 has 16 amino acids. The germline V gene encodes CDR1 SGHDT and CDR2 YYEEEE. Trimming removed 1 base from V and 1 base from J, with 12 bases in between. The CDR3 coding sequence is TGTGCCAGCAGCTTGTGGCAGGGAGGATCCTACAATGAGCAGTTCTTC. Translation gives CASSLWQGGSYNEQFF.

The chain couples TRBV6-4 to TRBJ2-5; D is uncertain. Trimming stripped 2 bases from V and 7 bases from J, with 2 bases between. The length of the CDR3 is 10 residues. Germline loops: CDR1 MRHNA, CDR2 SNTAGT. The chain's CDR3 is CASSDMTQYF. The CDR3 DNA reads as TGTGCCAGCAGTGACATGACCCAGTACTTC.

This chain uses TRBV7-2 with TRBJ2-7; D unclear. V shed 5 bases and J shed 0 bases, with 14 bases lying between them. CDR1 and CDR2 (germline): SGHTA, FQGNSA. This CDR3 has 15 amino acids. CDR3 sequence: CASSVLPGPSYEQYF. In DNA form, the CDR3 reads TGTGCCAGCAGCGTATTGCCGGGCCCCTCCTACGAGCAGTACTTC.

The chain links TRBV29-1 to TRBJ1-4; no definite D call. Between the trimmed V and J ends, which lost 4 bases and 8 bases, there was a span of 17 bases. CDR1 is SQVTM and CDR2 is ANQGSEA in the germline V gene. CDR3 length: 14 residues. The CDR3: CSVVGAPVGEKLFF. The CDR3 DNA follows: TGCAGCGTTGTGGGCGCCCCTGTCGGGGAAAAACTGTTTTTT. Looking up the rest from reference TRBV29-1 and TRBJ1-4 gives the full variable domain: SAVISQKPSRDICQRGTSLTIQCQVDSQVTMMFWYRQQPGQSLTLIATANQGSEATYESGFVIDKFPISRPNLTFSTLTVSNMSPEDSSIYLCSVVGAPVGEKLFFGSGTQLSVL.

The V and J genes are TRBV19 and TRBJ2-7; 9 bases are shared with TRBD1. The germline V gene encodes CDR1 LNHDA and CDR2 SQIVND (reference sequence). V lost 5 bases and J lost 4; bases outside the gene matches: 12. This CDR3 is 16 amino acids long. DNA of the CDR3: TGTGCCAGTAGTTCCGGATTACAGGGGGCTAGGTACGAGCAGTACTTC. Its protein product is CASSSGLQGARYEQYF. The entire variable domain, with the rest obtained from reference TRBV19 and TRBJ2-7, is as follows: DGGITQSPKYLFRKEGQNVTLSCEQNLNHDAMYWYRQDPGQGLRLIYYSQIVNDFQKGDIAEGYSVSREKKESFPLTVTSAQKNPTAFYLCASSSGLQGARYEQYFGPGTRLTVT.

The chain employs TRBV7-8 and TRBJ2-7, with TRBD1 matching over 8 bases. The CDR3 is 14 residues long. CDR1 and CDR2 from the germline V gene are SGHVS and FQNEAQ. V was clipped by 5 bases and J by 2 bases; unmatched bases: 5. This CDR3 is CASSHRGVPYEQYF. The CDR3 bases are TGTGCCAGCAGCCACAGGGGGGTCCCCTACGAGCAGTACTTC.

The chain employs TRBV5-4 and TRBJ2-2; 10 positions agree with TRBD2. Germline V gene data show CDR1 as SGHNT and CDR2 as YYREEE (reference sequence). J was trimmed by 1 base and V by 4 bases; bases with no gene match: 4. There are 16 residues in the CDR3. In nucleotides, the CDR3 is TGTGCCAGCAGCCCATTAGCGGGGGGGAACACCGGGGAGCTGTTTTTT. Translated: CASSPLAGGNTGELFF.

V gene TRBV19 combines with J gene TRBJ1-1; unclear D gene. Trimming stripped 4 bases from V and 0 bases from J, with 9 bases between. The germline gives CDR1 LNHDA, CDR2 SQIVND (reference sequence). The CDR3 is 14 residues long. CDR3 residues: CASSRPDMNTEAFF. As DNA, the CDR3 is TGTGCCAGTAGTAGACCAGACATGAACACTGAAGCTTTCTTT.

The V and J genes are TRBV7-9 and TRBJ1-6, with D perhaps matching TRBD1 (6 bases). This CDR3 contains 15 residues. Germline V gene sequence: CDR1 SEHNR, CDR2 FQNEAQ (reference sequence). V was pared by 1 base and J by 8 bases, with 12 bases between. The CDR3 sequence is CASSLDAGVHSPLHF. The CDR3 DNA sequence: TGTGCCAGCAGCTTAGACGCAGGGGTCCATTCACCCCTCCACTTT.

J is TRBJ2-2 and V is TRBV28, with D maybe TRBD1 (6 bases). This CDR3 has 15 residues. With 7 bases removed from V and 4 bases from J, the gap between germline ends came to 16 bases. Germline loops: CDR1 MDHEN, CDR2 SYDVKM. For the CDR3, the DNA is TGTGCCAGCACTGTGGGGGACATCGGCACCGGGGAGCTGTTTTTT. Protein product: CASTVGDIGTGELFF.

The chain couples TRBV2 to TRBJ2-2; TRBD1 is a possible D gene (5 bases). The germline V and J ends were trimmed by 7 bases and 5 bases, with 14 bases remaining between them. The CDR3 contains 14 residues. CDR1 is SNHLY and CDR2 is FYNNEI in the germline V gene. This CDR3 is CASTQGSSTGELFF. In DNA form, the CDR3 reads TGTGCCAGCACGCAGGGCAGCTCAACCGGGGAGCTGTTTTTT.

V usage is TRBV24-1 and J usage is TRBJ2-3; 8 nucleotides line up with TRBD2. V was pared by 7 bases and J by 1 base, with 6 bases of the junction left unmatched. CDR1 and CDR2 (germline): KGHDR, SFDVKD. The CDR3 is made up of 15 amino acids. The CDR3: CATSLGGAGTDTQYF. The CDR3 DNA sequence: TGTGCCACCAGCCTCGGGGGGGCGGGCACAGATACGCAGTATTTT.